Listed here is a single TCR beta chain. Its cognate antigen is unknown. These data belong to a study of shared clonotypes between healthy human individuals. The overall study: CD4 naive and memory got three plates each, CD8 naive two, CD8 memory one.

Study findings and constraints: Larger richness was generally estimated for naive than memory subsets. Blood was the sole source, and tissue repertoires probably differ.

Naive CD8 cells, CD45RO-negative and positively selected for CCR7, excluded terminally differentiated effector memory CD45RA+ cells. This CDR3 is built from 18 residues. Trimming took off 0 bases at V and 4 bases at J, with 18 bases between the two ends. Germline assignment: CDR1 MGHDK and CDR2 SYGVNS. Under the authors' procedure: ImmunoSEQ yielded junction-only sequences lacking quality scores, so filtering differed. Assay used: immunoSEQ multiplex PCR; TCRdb lists only in-frame clones, some missing. Clone size and the V and J calls come from that table; the DNA yielded D and trimming. The table shows around 2,100,000 clones, with about 95% occurring only once.

Material for sequencing was naive CD8+ T cells sorted from blood. The sequence came from a man between 18 and 29 years old in good health. The chain links TRBV25-1 to TRBJ1-4; D not certain. CDR3 nucleotides: TGTGCCAGCAGTGAATATTTAGGTACGCGGCAGAATAATGAAAAACTGTTTTTT. It encodes CASSEYLGTRQNNEKLFF. The variable domain in full, completed from reference TRBV25-1 and TRBJ1-4, reads EADIYQTPRYLVIGTGKKITLECSQTMGHDKMYWYQQDPGMELHLIHYSYGVNSTEKGDLSSESTVSRIRTEHFPLTLESARPSHTSQYLCASSEYLGTRQNNEKLFFGSGTQLSVL.